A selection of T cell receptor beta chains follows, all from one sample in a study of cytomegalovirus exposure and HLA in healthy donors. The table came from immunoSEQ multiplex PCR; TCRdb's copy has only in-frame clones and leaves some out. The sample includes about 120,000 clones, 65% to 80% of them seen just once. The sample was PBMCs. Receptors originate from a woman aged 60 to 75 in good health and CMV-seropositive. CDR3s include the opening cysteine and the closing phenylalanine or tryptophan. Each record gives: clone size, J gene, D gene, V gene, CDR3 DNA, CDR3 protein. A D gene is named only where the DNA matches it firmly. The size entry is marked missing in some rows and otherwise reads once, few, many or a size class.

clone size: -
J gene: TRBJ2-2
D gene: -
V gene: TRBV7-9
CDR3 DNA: TGTGCCAGCACATTTGCCGGGGAGCTGTTTTTT
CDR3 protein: CASTFAGELFF

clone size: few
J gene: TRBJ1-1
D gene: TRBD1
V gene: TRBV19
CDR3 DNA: TGTGCCAGTAGTACCAGACAGGGTATGGGCACTGAAGCTTTCTTT
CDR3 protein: CASSTRQGMGTEAFF

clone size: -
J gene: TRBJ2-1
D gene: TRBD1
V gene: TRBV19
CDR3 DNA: TGTGCCAGTAGTCAGACAGGGACCTCCTACAATGAGCAGTTCTTC
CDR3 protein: CASSQTGTSYNEQFF

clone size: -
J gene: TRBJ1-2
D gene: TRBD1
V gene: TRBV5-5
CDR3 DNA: TGTGCCAGCAGCTTGTCCGGGACAGGGCGGTATGGCTACACCTTC
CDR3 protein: CASSLSGTGRYGYTF

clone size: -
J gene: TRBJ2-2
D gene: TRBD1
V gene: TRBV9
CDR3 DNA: TGTGCCAGCAGCCCAGGGGGCTTAACGAACACCGGGGAGCTGTTTTTT
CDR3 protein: CASSPGGLTNTGELFF

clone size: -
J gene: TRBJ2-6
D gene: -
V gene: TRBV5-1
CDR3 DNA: TGCGCCAGCAGCCTATGGACAGCTGGGGCCAACGTCCTGACTTTC
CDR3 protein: CASSLWTAGANVLTF

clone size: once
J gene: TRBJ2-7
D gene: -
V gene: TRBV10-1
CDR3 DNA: TGCGCCAGCAGTCGAGGGGGTGAGCAGTACTTC
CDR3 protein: CASSRGGEQYF

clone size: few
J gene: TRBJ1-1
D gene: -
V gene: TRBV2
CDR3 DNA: TGTGCCAGCAGTGGACAGTTGAACACTGAAGCTTTCTTT
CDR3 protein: CASSGQLNTEAFF

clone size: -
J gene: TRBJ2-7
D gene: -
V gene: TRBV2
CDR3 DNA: TGTGCCAGCAGTGATAAGGAGGAAATCTACGAGCAGTACTTC
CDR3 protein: CASSDKEEIYEQYF

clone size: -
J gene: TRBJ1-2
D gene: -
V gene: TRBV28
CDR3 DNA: TGTGCCAGCAGTTTACCGGTACAGGCGTACGGCTACACCTTC
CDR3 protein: CASSLPVQAYGYTF

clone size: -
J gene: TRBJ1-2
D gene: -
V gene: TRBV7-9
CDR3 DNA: TGTGCCAGCAGTTCGACCGGTGGGGGGGTCCCGAACTATGGCTACACCTTC
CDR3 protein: CASSSTGGGVPNYGYTF

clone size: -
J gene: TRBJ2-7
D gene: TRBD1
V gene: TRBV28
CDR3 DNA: TGTGCCAGCAGTGCTACCGGGACAGGGCGCCCCGAGCAGTACTTC
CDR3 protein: CASSATGTGRPEQYF

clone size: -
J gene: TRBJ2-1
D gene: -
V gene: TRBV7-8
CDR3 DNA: TGTGCCAGCAGCTTGGAGACAGGATTTAACAATGAGCAGTTCTTC
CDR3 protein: CASSLETGFNNEQFF

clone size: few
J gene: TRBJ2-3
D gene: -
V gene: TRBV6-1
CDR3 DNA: TGTGCCAGCAGTGATTTTGGGGGAGGTGCGACAGATACGCAGTATTTT
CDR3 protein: CASSDFGGGATDTQYF

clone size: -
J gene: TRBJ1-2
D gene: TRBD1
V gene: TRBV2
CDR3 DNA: TGTGCCAGCAGCCCGGGACAGCTTAACTATGGCTACACCTTC
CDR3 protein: CASSPGQLNYGYTF

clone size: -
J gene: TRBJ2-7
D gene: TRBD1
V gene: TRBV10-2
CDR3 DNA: TGCGCCAGCAGTCTTGGGACAGTTTCCTACGAGCAGTACTTC
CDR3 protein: CASSLGTVSYEQYF

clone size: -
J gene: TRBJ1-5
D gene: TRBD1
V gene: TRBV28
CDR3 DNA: TGTGCCAGCAGTACGACAGGGAGTATTGGTAGGACCCAGCATTTT
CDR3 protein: CASSTTGSIGRTQHF

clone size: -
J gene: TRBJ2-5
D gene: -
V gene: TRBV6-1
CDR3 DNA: TGTGCCAGCAGCCGACTAGTGGAGACCCAGTACTTC
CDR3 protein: CASSRLVETQYF

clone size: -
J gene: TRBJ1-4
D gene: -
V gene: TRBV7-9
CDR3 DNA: TGTGCCAGCAGCTTACGGGAGACTAATGAAAAACTGTTTTTT
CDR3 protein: CASSLRETNEKLFF

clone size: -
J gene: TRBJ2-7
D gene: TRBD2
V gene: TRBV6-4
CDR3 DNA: TGTGCCAGCAGTCCCCATCCTAGCGGGATAACCTACGAGCAGTACTTC
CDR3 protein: CASSPHPSGITYEQYF